These T cell receptor beta chains were read from a single sample in a study of blood T cell repertoires in COVID-19. The table came from immunoSEQ multiplex PCR; TCRdb's copy has only in-frame clones and leaves some out. The sample includes roughly 250,000 clones, roughly 88% of them seen just once. Source material: PBMCs or T cells enriched from blood (not recorded which). The receptors come from a woman aged 30 to 39 who had recovered from COVID-19. Both conserved end residues are part of each CDR3. A D gene is named only where the DNA matches it firmly. Size is stated for part of the rows, as once, few or many counts, or as a class when the clone is expanded.

V: TRBV5-1; size: NA; D: NA; J: TRBJ1-3; CDR3: CASSLGGGTIYF; DNA: TGCGCCAGCAGCTTGGGCGGAGGGACCATATATTTT
V: TRBV28; size: NA; D: NA; J: TRBJ1-5; CDR3: CASSPDSQPQHF; DNA: TGTGCCAGCAGTCCTGACAGTCAGCCCCAGCATTTT
V: TRBV2; size: NA; D: TRBD1; J: TRBJ1-2; CDR3: CASRWDRATSNYGYTF; DNA: TGTGCCAGCAGATGGGACAGGGCCACCTCCAACTATGGCTACACCTTC
V: TRBV7-9; size: NA; D: NA; J: TRBJ1-2; CDR3: CASSTPQTHGYTF; DNA: TGTGCCAGCAGCACACCACAGACCCATGGCTACACCTTC
V: TRBV7-9; size: once; D: NA; J: TRBJ1-5; CDR3: CASSLETNQPQHF; DNA: TGTGCCAGCAGCTTAGAGACTAATCAGCCCCAGCATTTT
V: TRBV4-2; size: NA; D: TRBD1; J: TRBJ2-6; CDR3: CASSQGPMGQPKPGANVLTF; DNA: TGTGCCAGCAGCCAAGGCCCGATGGGACAGCCGAAACCTGGGGCCAACGTCCTGACTTTC
V: TRBV27; size: NA; D: NA; J: TRBJ2-7; CDR3: CASSLLERPYEQYF; DNA: TGTGCCAGCAGTCTCCTAGAAAGGCCCTACGAGCAGTACTTC
V: TRBV5-6; size: NA; D: TRBD2; J: TRBJ2-7; CDR3: CASSLLFTSGSYEQYF; DNA: TGTGCCAGCAGCTTGTTATTTACTAGCGGATCCTACGAGCAGTACTTC
V: TRBV7-9; size: NA; D: TRBD1; J: TRBJ2-7; CDR3: CASSLEGTGAQEQYF; DNA: TGTGCCAGCAGCTTAGAAGGGACAGGGGCCCAAGAGCAGTACTTC
V: TRBV13; size: NA; D: NA; J: TRBJ2-1; CDR3: CASSPKPFRRVTEDNEQFF; DNA: TGTGCCAGCAGCCCAAAGCCGTTTCGCAGGGTAACAGAGGACAATGAGCAGTTCTTC
V: TRBV28; size: NA; D: NA; J: TRBJ1-4; CDR3: CASSSTDEKLFF; DNA: TGTGCCAGCAGTTCCACAGATGAAAAACTGTTTTTT
V: TRBV5-1; size: NA; D: TRBD2; J: TRBJ2-3; CDR3: CASSSGGFGSTDTQYF; DNA: TGCGCCTCTTCTAGCGGGGGGTTCGGTAGCACAGATACGCAGTATTTT
V: TRBV28; size: NA; D: TRBD2; J: TRBJ2-7; CDR3: CASSFGGTSYEQYF; DNA: TGTGCCAGCAGTTTCGGGGGGACCTCCTACGAGCAGTACTTC
V: TRBV30; size: NA; D: TRBD2; J: TRBJ2-3; CDR3: CAWNSGGASSDTQYF; DNA: TGTGCCTGGAACAGCGGGGGGGCCAGCTCAGATACGCAGTATTTT
V: TRBV5-4; size: NA; D: NA; J: TRBJ1-1; CDR3: CASSLAGILMNTEAFF; DNA: TGTGCCAGCAGCTTGGCCGGGATCCTGATGAACACTGAAGCTTTCTTT
V: TRBV25-1; size: NA; D: NA; J: TRBJ2-3; CDR3: CASSESRTDLSSTDTQYF; DNA: TGTGCCAGCAGTGAATCAAGGACAGACCTTTCTAGCACAGATACGCAGTATTTT
V: TRBV30; size: once; D: TRBD1; J: TRBJ2-1; CDR3: CASGTAGYNEQFF; DNA: TGTGCCTCCGGGACAGCCGGCTACAATGAGCAGTTCTTC
V: TRBV28; size: NA; D: NA; J: TRBJ1-4; CDR3: CASSLWPRQRTEKLFF; DNA: TGTGCCAGCAGTTTATGGCCGAGACAGAGAACCGAAAAACTGTTTTTT
V: TRBV12-3/TRBV12-4; size: NA; D: NA; J: TRBJ2-5; CDR3: CASSQTGGETQYF; DNA: TGTGCCAGCAGCCAAACCGGGGGAGAGACCCAGTACTTC
V: TRBV20-1; size: NA; D: NA; J: TRBJ2-3; CDR3: CSARAGNTQYF; DNA: TGCAGTGCTAGAGCCGGGAATACGCAGTATTTT
V: TRBV20-1; size: NA; D: NA; J: TRBJ2-2; CDR3: CSASKQVFGTGELFF; DNA: TGCAGTGCTAGTAAACAGGTTTTCGGCACCGGGGAGCTGTTTTTT
V: TRBV9; size: NA; D: NA; J: TRBJ1-2; CDR3: CASSPGEGLVWGGYTF; DNA: TGTGCCAGCAGCCCTGGGGAAGGGTTGGTTTGGGGCGGCTACACCTTC
V: TRBV5-1; size: NA; D: TRBD1; J: TRBJ1-3; CDR3: CASSYTQLTGAGNTIYF; DNA: TGCGCCAGCAGCTATACCCAACTGACAGGGGCTGGAAACACCATATATTTT
V: TRBV28; size: NA; D: NA; J: TRBJ1-2; CDR3: CASSSQKNRAGYTF; DNA: TGTGCCAGCAGTTCCCAAAAAAACAGGGCTGGCTACACCTTC
V: TRBV3-1/TRBV3-2; size: NA; D: NA; J: TRBJ2-6; CDR3: CASSPQVLGANVLTF; DNA: TGTGCCAGCAGCCCCCAGGTTTTGGGGGCCAACGTCCTGACTTTC
V: TRBV24-1; size: NA; D: TRBD2; J: TRBJ2-3; CDR3: CATSDPSRRESTDTQYF; DNA: TGTGCCACCAGTGACCCCTCCCGGCGGGAGAGCACAGATACGCAGTATTTT
V: TRBV15; size: once; D: TRBD1; J: TRBJ1-2; CDR3: CATSPRDSNYGYTF; DNA: TGTGCCACCAGCCCTCGGGACAGCAACTATGGCTACACCTTC
V: TRBV21-1; size: NA; D: NA; J: TRBJ1-3; CDR3: CASSKPADSVSGNTIYF; DNA: TGTGCCAGCAGCAAACCGGCGGACAGTGTCTCTGGAAACACCATATATTTT
V: TRBV19; size: NA; D: NA; J: TRBJ2-5; CDR3: CASSVRGETQYF; DNA: TGTGCCAGTAGTGTCAGGGGTGAGACCCAGTACTTC
V: TRBV27; size: NA; D: NA; J: TRBJ2-2; CDR3: CASSPQGGVGNTGELFF; DNA: TGTGCCAGCAGTCCCCAGGGGGGAGTAGGAAACACCGGGGAGCTGTTTTTT
V: TRBV28; size: NA; D: TRBD1; J: TRBJ1-4; CDR3: CASSWDRGREKLFF; DNA: TGTGCCAGCAGTTGGGACAGGGGTAGGGAAAAACTGTTTTTT
V: TRBV13; size: NA; D: TRBD1; J: TRBJ1-6; CDR3: CASSMGQSNSPLHF; DNA: TGTGCCAGCAGCATGGGACAGTCGAATTCACCCCTCCACTTT
V: TRBV4-1; size: NA; D: NA; J: TRBJ2-1; CDR3: CASSQDPSVAYNEQFF; DNA: TGCGCCAGCAGCCAAGACCCCTCGGTTGCCTACAATGAGCAGTTCTTC
V: TRBV28; size: few; D: NA; J: TRBJ1-4; CDR3: CASSLSGNNEKLFF; DNA: TGTGCCAGCAGTTTATCAGGAAATAATGAAAAACTGTTTTTT
V: TRBV5-1; size: NA; D: TRBD2; J: TRBJ2-7; CDR3: CASNLSGGTSYREQYF; DNA: TGCGCCAGCAATTTGTCAGGCGGGACTAGTTATCGCGAGCAGTACTTC
V: TRBV19; size: NA; D: NA; J: TRBJ1-2; CDR3: CASSLRWTRTRIRGYTF; DNA: TGTGCCAGTAGTCTTCGTTGGACCCGAACTAGGATACGTGGCTACACCTTC
V: TRBV2; size: NA; D: TRBD2; J: TRBJ2-1; CDR3: CASSELGGLASNEQFF; DNA: TGTGCCAGCAGTGAATTAGGGGGACTAGCGTCCAATGAGCAGTTCTTC
V: TRBV28; size: NA; D: NA; J: TRBJ1-2; CDR3: CASSSQAGYTF; DNA: TGTGCCAGCAGTTCTCAGGCTGGCTACACCTTC
V: TRBV27; size: NA; D: TRBD1; J: TRBJ2-1; CDR3: CASRLGQGSYNEQFF; DNA: TGTGCCAGCAGACTTGGACAGGGCTCCTACAATGAGCAGTTCTTC
V: TRBV2; size: NA; D: NA; J: TRBJ1-2; CDR3: CASSEGGLRYGYTF; DNA: TGTGCCAGCAGTGAAGGGGGGCTGAGGTATGGCTACACCTTC
V: TRBV28; size: NA; D: TRBD1; J: TRBJ1-5; CDR3: CASSPIPGQADQPQHF; DNA: TGTGCCAGCAGCCCGATACCGGGACAGGCCGATCAGCCCCAGCATTTT
V: TRBV24-1; size: NA; D: TRBD1; J: TRBJ2-2; CDR3: CATSDGDRGRAGELFF; DNA: TGTGCCACCAGTGACGGGGACAGGGGGCGCGCCGGGGAGCTGTTTTTT
V: TRBV19; size: NA; D: NA; J: TRBJ1-5; CDR3: CASRTDSYSNQPQHF; DNA: TGTGCCAGTAGAACGGACAGTTATAGCAATCAGCCCCAGCATTTT
V: TRBV19; size: NA; D: TRBD1; J: TRBJ1-6; CDR3: CASSMDGTGRLHF; DNA: TGTGCCAGTAGTATGGATGGGACAGGGAGACTCCACTTT
V: TRBV27; size: NA; D: NA; J: TRBJ2-7; CDR3: CASSLQGPLTYEQYF; DNA: TGTGCCAGCAGTTTACAGGGTCCTCTAACCTACGAGCAGTACTTC
V: TRBV6-2/TRBV6-3; size: few; D: TRBD2; J: TRBJ2-1; CDR3: CASSASGGAIIEQFF; DNA: TGTGCCAGCAGTGCTAGCGGGGGGGCGATAATTGAGCAGTTCTTC
V: TRBV27; size: NA; D: NA; J: TRBJ2-2; CDR3: CASSFGQKTGELFF; DNA: TGTGCCAGCAGTTTCGGACAGAAAACCGGGGAGCTGTTTTTT
V: TRBV10-1; size: NA; D: TRBD2; J: TRBJ2-1; CDR3: CASSPEIAGGEQFF; DNA: TGCGCCAGCAGCCCTGAGATAGCGGGAGGTGAGCAGTTCTTC
V: TRBV30; size: once; D: NA; J: TRBJ2-1; CDR3: CAWSPPISGDEQFF; DNA: TGTGCCTGGAGTCCCCCTATATCAGGCGATGAGCAGTTCTTC
V: TRBV18; size: NA; D: TRBD1; J: TRBJ2-2; CDR3: CASSPRNRGSGELFF; DNA: TGTGCCAGCTCACCAAGAAACAGGGGTAGCGGGGAGCTGTTTTTT
V: TRBV28; size: once; D: NA; J: TRBJ2-7; CDR3: CASNSHGSSYEQYF; DNA: TGTGCCAGCAATTCCCACGGGAGTTCCTACGAGCAGTACTTC
V: TRBV14; size: NA; D: NA; J: TRBJ1-4; CDR3: CASSQDPSANEKLFF; DNA: TGTGCCAGCAGCCAAGATCCTTCCGCTAATGAAAAACTGTTTTTT
V: TRBV11-2; size: NA; D: NA; J: TRBJ1-2; CDR3: CASSSLDSFLYGYTF; DNA: TGTGCCAGCAGCTCCCTTGACTCATTCCTCTATGGCTACACCTTC